Each of the 4 T cell receptor beta chains below was sequenced from the same sample in a study of blood T cell repertoires in COVID-19. Produced via immunoSEQ multiplex PCR; TCRdb's table is partial and in-frame only. The table records about 250,000 clones, about 80% of them present only once. Sequencing was done on a sample of peripheral blood. The source of these receptors is a man at least 80 years old with acute or convalescent COVID-19.

The chain joins TRBV28 to TRBJ2-3; 11 positions match TRBD2. The CDR3 extends over 18 amino acids. Germline CDR1 is MDHEN and CDR2 is SYDVKM. V shed 7 bases, J shed 7 bases, and the junction held 19 bases outside the gene matches. This chain's CDR3 is CASTPITSGSGIRHTQYF. CDR3 DNA: TGTGCCAGCACCCCTATAACTAGCGGGAGTGGGATACGCCATACGCAGTATTTT.

This chain joins TRBV7-2 and TRBJ1-6; a possible D gene is TRBD1 (5 bases). The V gene's germline CDR1 is SGHTA and CDR2 FQGNSA. This CDR3 region has 17 residues. The V gene lost 3 bases and the J gene lost 8 bases, with 20 bases spanning the gap. CDR3 sequence: CASSFVGTVGADSPLHF. The DNA of the CDR3 is TGTGCCAGCAGCTTCGTGGGAACAGTTGGGGCGGATTCACCCCTCCACTTT.

The chain links TRBV5-1 to TRBJ2-3; TRBD2 matches 7 bases. From germline, CDR1 is SGHRS and CDR2 YFSETQ. V lost 0 bases, J lost 3 bases, and 1 base stayed unmatched. The CDR3 is 14 residues long. The CDR3 protein is CASSLAAGTDTQYF. The CDR3 DNA reads TGCGCCAGCAGCTTGGCAGCGGGAACAGATACGCAGTATTTT.

This clone was counted only a few times. The V and J genes are TRBV27 and TRBJ2-2, with 10 bases fitting TRBD2. The CDR3 covers 16 residues. V lost 3 bases to trimming and J lost 5 bases; unmatched junction nucleotides: 6. Germline V lookup: CDR1 MNHEY, CDR2 SMNVEV (reference sequence). The DNA of the CDR3 is TGTGCCAGCAGTTTTGAGCGGGGGGGGCGGACCGGGGAGCTGTTTTTT. It specifies CASSFERGGRTGELFF.